These T cell receptor beta chains were read from a single sample in a study of cytomegalovirus exposure and HLA in healthy donors. Measured with immunoSEQ multiplex PCR; TCRdb has only the in-frame clones, and not every one. The sample consists of about 170,000 clones, approximately 85% of them appearing once. The sequenced sample consisted of PBMCs. These receptors all stem from a man aged 30-40 years in good health and CMV-seropositive. Both conserved end residues are part of each CDR3. The D gene is left open where the match is weak. Only part of the rows carry a size: once, few, many, or a class if the clone is expanded.

CDR3	DNA	size	D	V	J
CASSPRAGPSYEQYF	TGTGCCAGTAGCCCTCGAGCGGGACCATCCTACGAGCAGTACTTC	NA	TRBD2	TRBV19	TRBJ2-7
CATKTGQGVQETQYF	TGTGCCACTAAAACGGGACAGGGGGTCCAAGAGACCCAGTACTTC	NA	TRBD1	TRBV15	TRBJ2-5
CASSTRTGIRYGYTF	TGTGCCAGCAGCACCCGGACAGGGATCCGGTATGGCTACACCTTC	NA	TRBD1	TRBV9	TRBJ1-2
CASRPTSGLKAGELFF	TGTGCCAGCAGGCCGACTAGCGGCCTTAAGGCGGGGGAGCTGTTTTTT	NA	TRBD2	TRBV7-3	TRBJ2-2
CASSLTSATSYNEQFF	TGTGCCAGCAGCTTGACTAGCGCCACCTCCTACAATGAGCAGTTCTTC	NA	TRBD2	TRBV7-8	TRBJ2-1
CASSTTSGFGDTQYF	TGTGCCAGCAGTACAACTTCGGGATTCGGGGATACGCAGTATTTT	NA	NA	TRBV28	TRBJ2-3
CSSSLSGDGYTF	TGTTCCAGCAGCTTATCGGGGGACGGCTACACCTTC	NA	NA	TRBV7-9	TRBJ1-2
CASSPTGAVSQPQHF	TGTGCCAGCTCACCAACAGGGGCGGTGAGCCAGCCCCAGCATTTT	NA	TRBD1	TRBV18	TRBJ1-5
CASSQTATSGRDTQYF	TGCGCCAGCAGCCAGACTGCTACTAGCGGGAGGGATACGCAGTATTTT	NA	TRBD2	TRBV4-3	TRBJ2-3
CASSLVGDIDGYTF	TGTGCCAGCAGCTTAGTGGGGGACATAGATGGCTACACCTTC	once	NA	TRBV11-3	TRBJ1-2
CASSLNRARGPGELFF	TGTGCCAGCAGCTTAAATCGGGCCAGGGGTCCCGGGGAGCTGTTTTTT	once	NA	TRBV7-3	TRBJ2-2
CASSLGQYLNTEAFF	TGTGCCAGCAGCTTGGGACAGTACTTGAACACTGAAGCTTTCTTT	NA	TRBD1	TRBV7-6	TRBJ1-1
CASSQESLAGLISTDTQYF	TGCGCCAGCAGCCAAGAGAGCCTAGCGGGACTAATTAGCACAGATACGCAGTATTTT	NA	TRBD2	TRBV4-3	TRBJ2-3
CASSVEGGLAGRTGELFF	TGTGCCAGCAGCGTAGAGGGAGGACTAGCGGGACGCACCGGGGAGCTGTTTTTT	NA	TRBD2	TRBV9	TRBJ2-2
CSVGQPSTDTQYF	TGCAGCGTTGGACAGCCCAGCACAGATACGCAGTATTTT	few	NA	TRBV29-1	TRBJ2-3
CASRGDRSPLHF	TGTGCCAGCAGGGGGGACAGATCACCCCTCCACTTT	once	TRBD1	TRBV2	TRBJ1-6
CASSLSSGGRDTQYF	TGTGCCAGCAGCTTATCTAGCGGGGGGCGTGATACGCAGTATTTT	NA	TRBD2	TRBV11-2	TRBJ2-3
CASSLKLVTDTQYF	TGTGCCAGCAGCTTGAAGTTAGTCACAGATACGCAGTATTTT	NA	NA	TRBV5-4	TRBJ2-3
CASHREVGGNTGELFF	TGTGCCAGCCATCGGGAAGTCGGAGGTAACACCGGGGAGCTGTTTTTT	NA	NA	TRBV18	TRBJ2-2
CASAWGLGEETQYF	TGTGCCAGCGCCTGGGGACTAGGGGAGGAGACCCAGTACTTC	NA	TRBD2	TRBV2	TRBJ2-5
CASRDSSEGEQYF	TGTGCCAGCAGGGACAGCTCAGAGGGCGAGCAGTACTTC	NA	NA	TRBV11-3	TRBJ2-7
CASSTRDSHEQYF	TGTGCCAGCAGCACCCGGGACAGTCACGAGCAGTACTTC	NA	TRBD1	TRBV9	TRBJ2-7
CASSELGQRSGNTIYF	TGCGCCAGCAGTGAACTGGGACAACGCTCTGGAAACACCATATATTTT	few	NA	TRBV10-1	TRBJ1-3
CASSSQGAVNTEAFF	TGTGCCAGCAGCTCCCAGGGGGCGGTGAACACTGAAGCTTTCTTT	NA	TRBD1	TRBV27	TRBJ1-1
CASSPPGLAYEQYF	TGTGCCAGTAGTCCTCCGGGACTAGCCTACGAGCAGTACTTC	NA	TRBD2	TRBV19	TRBJ2-7
CASTFSGVSYNEQFF	TGTGCCTCGACCTTTAGCGGTGTCTCCTACAATGAGCAGTTCTTC	NA	NA	TRBV30	TRBJ2-1
CASSAGGGQGGIAEAFF	TGTGCCAGCAGCGCCGGGGGGGGACAGGGGGGAATCGCTGAAGCTTTCTTT	NA	TRBD1	TRBV9	TRBJ1-1
CASSQDRGRTGNTIYF	TGCGCCAGCAGTCAAGATCGAGGCAGAACTGGAAACACCATATATTTT	NA	NA	TRBV4-1	TRBJ1-3
CASSPDRVGETQYF	TGTGCCAGCAGCCCGGACAGGGTGGGGGAGACCCAGTACTTC	once	TRBD1	TRBV7-2	TRBJ2-5
CASSGMGTSGITYEQYF	TGTGCCAGCAGTGGAATGGGGACTAGCGGGATCACCTACGAGCAGTACTTC	NA	TRBD2	TRBV25-1	TRBJ2-7
CASKNPLTTGVKTEAFF	TGTGCCAGTAAGAACCCCCTTACGACAGGGGTGAAAACTGAAGCTTTCTTT	NA	TRBD1	TRBV19	TRBJ1-1
CASRLRQGLDSPLHF	TGTGCCAGCAGATTAAGACAGGGCCTGGACTCACCCCTCCACTTT	NA	TRBD1	TRBV6-5	TRBJ1-6